These 22 T cell receptor beta chains were sequenced from one sample in a study of T-cell memory formation after mild COVID-19. Using its own MiXCR run on the 5' RACE reads, TCRdb lists one record per CDR3 protein. The sample consists of roughly 150,000 distinct CDR3 sequences, 10% to 15% of them appearing once. The source material was PBMCs or a T cell subset sorted from them (not recorded which). The receptor source for this set is a man between 18 and 35 years old who had mild COVID-19 (a few samples of this study predate the infection). Cell type and time point are not known.

Here the CDR3 DNA reads TGTGCCAGCAGCTCACCGCCCCCAAGCTCCTACAATGAGCAGTTCTTC. Its protein product is CASSSPPPSSYNEQFF. V is TRBV7-2 and J is TRBJ2-1; D not certain. The length of the CDR3 is 16 residues. The V end was cut by 4 bases, the J end by 0 bases, with 13 bases between. CDR1 and CDR2 from the germline V gene are SGHTA and FQGNSA.

In its sample, this clonotype was seen a few times. The J gene is TRBJ2-1, the V gene TRBV5-4; 7 nucleotides match TRBD2. After removal of 0 bases from V and 1 base from J, the junction contained 4 bases not matched to a gene. Germline V CDR1 and CDR2: SGHNT, YYREEE (reference sequence). CDR3 length: 16 amino acids. The CDR3: CASSLDPGGSYNEQFF. The CDR3 nucleotides are TGTGCCAGCAGCTTGGATCCGGGGGGATCCTACAATGAGCAGTTCTTC.

The table lists this clonotype with a few counts. The J gene is TRBJ2-2, the V gene TRBV20-1, with a possible D match to TRBD2 (6 bases). Germline CDR1 and CDR2: DFQATT and SNEGSKA (reference sequence). There are 16 residues in the CDR3. With 0 bases removed from V and 3 bases from J, the gap between germline ends came to 14 bases. CDR3 protein: CSARDRGGWHTGELFF. CDR3 bases: TGCAGTGCTAGAGATCGGGGAGGATGGCACACCGGGGAGCTGTTTTTT.

The chain is built from TRBV4-3 and TRBJ2-3; D might be TRBD1 (6 bases). The CDR3 consists of 15 residues. Germline CDR1 LGHNA, CDR2 YSLEER. V dropped 3 bases and J dropped 4 bases, with 14 bases sitting between them. For the CDR3, the DNA is TGCGCCAGCAGCCAGGGGGCGCTAGGGGCAGATACGCAGTATTTT. Residues: CASSQGALGADTQYF.

This clonotype showed up just a few times. The chain is built from TRBV24-1 and TRBJ2-1; 7 bases agree with TRBD1. The CDR3 is made up of 15 amino acids. J gave up 9 bases and V 2 bases, and 9 bases lay outside the gene matches. CDR1 is KGHDR and CDR2 is SFDVKD in the germline V gene. CDR3 sequence (DNA): TGTGCCACCAGTGATTCAAGGACAGGAGAGGGTGAGCAGTTCTTC. Translating it yields CATSDSRTGEGEQFF.

Ten or more counts support this clonotype. The chain carries TRBV15 and TRBJ2-5; TRBD2 is a possible D gene (5 bases). Germline CDR1 LNHNV, CDR2 YYDKDF (reference sequence). V lost 8 bases and J lost 0, with 10 bases in between. This CDR3 has 13 amino acids. CDR3 sequence reads: CATAKRDQETQYF. For the CDR3, the DNA is TGTGCCACCGCCAAGAGGGACCAAGAGACCCAGTACTTC.

This clonotype was observed a few times. The rearrangement links TRBV5-1 to TRBJ2-3, with 7 bases fitting TRBD1. Germline CDR1 and CDR2: SGHRS and YFSETQ. The V gene end was trimmed by 4 bases and the J gene end by 2 bases; junction bases not matched to a gene: 4. CDR3 length: 14 amino acids. The CDR3 sequence is CASSTGQATDTQYF. DNA of the CDR3: TGCGCCAGCAGCACCGGACAGGCCACAGATACGCAGTATTTT.

This clonotype was recorded once. The rearrangement links TRBV11-2 to TRBJ2-3; D is unclear. Germline V gene sequence: CDR1 SGHAT, CDR2 FQNNGV. The CDR3 length is 13 residues. The V gene lost 6 bases and the J gene lost 2 bases, with 9 bases spanning the gap. This CDR3 reads CASRHINTDTQYF. DNA for the CDR3: TGTGCCAGCAGGCATATTAACACAGATACGCAGTATTTT.

This clonotype occurred a few times. The genes are TRBV18 and TRBJ2-3; tentatively, D is TRBD1 (6 bases). CDR3 length: 14 residues. Trimming removed 3 bases at V and 5 bases at J, with 12 bases between. Germline V gene data show CDR1 as KGHSH and CDR2 as LQKENI. DNA for the CDR3: TGTGCCAGCTCACCGTACAGGGTGGGAGATACGCAGTATTTT. Its translation: CASSPYRVGDTQYF.

This clonotype was counted a few times. The chain couples TRBV6-1 to TRBJ2-3, with 11 positions matching TRBD2. J lost 8 bases, V lost 3 bases, and 4 bases had no gene match. The CDR3 is made up of 14 amino acids. Germline assignment: CDR1 MNHNS and CDR2 SASEGT. CDR3 nucleotide sequence: TGTGCCAGCAGTGAGGGTCTAGCGGGGGGTACGCAGTATTTT. Protein sequence: CASSEGLAGGTQYF.

Ten or more counts support this clonotype. This chain connects TRBV7-2 to TRBJ2-1; D is ambiguous. Per germline, CDR1 SGHTA and CDR2 FQGNSA. The CDR3 is 15 amino acids. Trimming removed 5 bases at V and 5 bases at J, with 16 bases between. DNA for the CDR3: TGTGCCAGCAGCGGCGGTAGGGTCTCACACAATGAGCAGTTCTTC. This translates into CASSGGRVSHNEQFF.

The chain combines TRBV20-1 with TRBJ1-1; D is possibly TRBD1 (6 bases). V lost 6 bases and J lost 5, with 16 bases in between. CDR1 DFQATT and CDR2 SNEGSKA come from the germline V gene (reference sequence). This CDR3 region has 13 residues. The CDR3 region is CSAPDRRMTEAFF. CDR3 bases: TGCAGTGCCCCCGACAGGAGGATGACTGAAGCTTTCTTT.

The chain links TRBV18 to TRBJ2-5, with D hard to call. Germline assignment: CDR1 KGHSH and CDR2 LQKENI. V lost 0 bases and J 5 bases, leaving 7 bases between the germline ends. The CDR3 totals 13 residues. In DNA form, the CDR3 reads TGTGCCAGCTCACCACCGAGCGACGAGACCCAGTACTTC. Its protein is CASSPPSDETQYF.

This chain uses TRBV5-1 with TRBJ2-7; the D gene is possibly TRBD1 (6 bases). This CDR3 has 16 amino acids. V gave up 0 bases and J gave up 1 base, with 14 bases separating them. Germline V gives CDR1 SGHRS, CDR2 YFSETQ. The CDR3 DNA is TGCGCCAGCAGCTTGGGGGATGACAGGCCTTCCTACGAGCAGTACTTC. Translation: CASSLGDDRPSYEQYF.

The chain recombines TRBV11-2 with TRBJ1-1; D call uncertain. Deletions cut 0 bases from V and 4 bases from J, with 15 bases between. Germline CDR1 and CDR2: SGHAT and FQNNGV. The CDR3 is made up of 16 amino acids. In DNA form, the CDR3 reads TGTGCCAGCAGCTTAGACCAAGGACGGGATCTCACTGAAGCTTTCTTT. It translates to CASSLDQGRDLTEAFF.

This clonotype was observed a handful of times. The V and J genes are TRBV6-2 or TRBV6-3 and TRBJ2-7; D possibly corresponds to TRBD2 (6 bases). The CDR3 totals 14 residues. Per the germline V gene, CDR1 is MNHEY and CDR2 is SVGEGT. Trimming took off 4 bases at V and 1 base at J, with 11 bases between the two ends. The CDR3: CASSFGGASYEQYV. The DNA of the CDR3 is TGTGCCAGCAGTTTCGGCGGGGCTTCCTACGAGCAGTACGTC.

This clonotype was seen more than once but under ten times. The chain combines TRBV4-3 with TRBJ2-1; TRBD1 agrees at 7 bases. CDR3 length: 16 amino acids. V shed 5 bases, J shed 0 bases, and the junction held 7 bases outside the gene matches. CDR1 is LGHNA and CDR2 is YSLEER in the germline V gene. In DNA, the CDR3 is TGCGCCAGCAGCGTACAGGGGAAGAGCTCCTACAATGAGCAGTTCTTC. Translated, it gives CASSVQGKSSYNEQFF.

This clonotype was seen repeatedly, ten times or more. V gene TRBV7-9 combines with J gene TRBJ2-7; 8 nucleotides agree with TRBD1. Germline values: CDR1 SEHNR, CDR2 FQNEAQ (reference sequence). Germline trimming cut 7 bases from V and 0 bases from J; bases unmatched to any gene: 5. This CDR3 is 14 amino acids long. DNA for the CDR3: TGTGCCAGCAAACAACAGGGGGGCTCCTACGAGCAGTACTTC. Translating gives CASKQQGGSYEQYF.

The chain has TRBV2 and TRBJ1-4; D unresolved. Trimming pared 8 bases from V and 8 bases from J, leaving 12 bases between. The CDR3 has 12 amino acids. Germline V gives CDR1 SNHLY, CDR2 FYNNEI. The DNA of the CDR3 is TGTGCCAGCTCGAGGGAAGGGGAAAAACTGTTTTTT. Its translation: CASSREGEKLFF. The full variable domain, completed using reference TRBV2 and TRBJ1-4, is EPEVTQTPSHQVTQMGQEVILRCVPISNHLYFYWYRQILGQKVEFLVSFYNNEISEKSEIFDDQFSVERPDGSNFTLKIRSTKLEDSAMYFCASSREGEKLFFGSGTQLSVL.

The gene calls are TRBV4-1 and TRBJ1-1; tentative D call: TRBD1 (5 bases). Germline V gene data show CDR1 as MGHRA and CDR2 as YSYEKL. The CDR3 length is 12 residues. The V end was cut by 4 bases, the J end by 10 bases, with 13 bases between. The CDR3 here is CASSRGGVLAFF. Written as DNA, the CDR3 is TGCGCCAGCAGCCGGGGCGGGGTCTTAGCTTTCTTT.

This clonotype was observed many times. V usage is TRBV5-1 and J usage is TRBJ2-1; D call uncertain. Germline V gene sequence: CDR1 SGHRS, CDR2 YFSETQ. This CDR3 is 14 amino acids long. Between the trimmed V and J ends, which lost 3 bases and 6 bases, there was a span of 13 bases. The CDR3 here is CASSSESLGNEQFF. The CDR3 DNA sequence: TGCGCCAGCAGCTCTGAATCCTTGGGCAATGAGCAGTTCTTC.

The CDR3 reads CSHGGGTSYNEQFF. DNA of the CDR3: TGCAGCCATGGCGGGGGGACATCCTACAATGAGCAGTTCTTC. This chain joins TRBV20-1 and TRBJ2-1, with TRBD2 matching 8 bases. The CDR3 has 14 amino acids. Germline assignment: CDR1 DFQATT and CDR2 SNEGSKA (reference sequence).